A single sample is the source of the 27 T cell receptor beta chains below, sequenced in a study of blood T cell repertoires in COVID-19. TCRdb's copy holds only in-frame clones and misses some; the assay was immunoSEQ multiplex PCR. The sample yields some 48,000 clones, 86% seen once. Sequenced: peripheral blood. Source of these receptors: a human donor in a cohort sampled during active COVID-19.

The chain employs TRBV11-3 and TRBJ2-2, with unresolved D. CDR3 length: 15 amino acids. The ends were cut back, 3 bases at V and 0 bases at J, with 8 bases in the middle. Per germline, CDR1 SGHNT and CDR2 YENEEA. The CDR3 nucleotides are TGTGCCAGCAGCTTTTCCTATTCGAACACCGGGGAGCTGTTTTTT. As protein: CASSFSYSNTGELFF.

The V call is TRBV19, the J call TRBJ2-7; 9 bases are shared with TRBD1. CDR1 is LNHDA and CDR2 is SQIVND in the germline V gene (reference sequence). The CDR3 loop spans 14 amino acids. Unmatched junction bases numbered 6, after V lost 7 bases and J lost 2 bases. CDR3 amino acids: CASKPGQGPYEQYF. The CDR3 nucleotides read TGTGCCAGTAAACCGGGACAGGGCCCCTACGAGCAGTACTTC.

This clone was seen a handful of times. The chain employs TRBV4-1 and TRBJ2-7; tentatively, D is TRBD2 (6 bases). Trimming pared 8 bases from V and 0 bases from J, leaving 14 bases between. The germline V gene encodes CDR1 MGHRA and CDR2 YSYEKL. The CDR3 length is 14 residues. The CDR3 DNA reads TGCGCCAGCGCGGGAACGGTGAGCTCCTACGAGCAGTACTTC. Its translation: CASAGTVSSYEQYF.

This rearrangement joins TRBV6-1 to TRBJ2-4; D possibly corresponds to TRBD1 (5 bases). Germline CDR1 and CDR2: MNHNS and SASEGT. CDR3 length equals 13 residues. Trimming pared 1 base from V and 6 bases from J, leaving 7 bases between. CDR3 nucleotide sequence: TGTGCCAGCAGTGAAGGGGGCGGAAACATTCAGTACTTC. Amino acid sequence: CASSEGGGNIQYF.

This rearrangement joins TRBV29-1 to TRBJ1-2; D gene ambiguous. Germline assignment: CDR1 SQVTM and CDR2 ANQGSEA. V gave up 5 bases and J gave up 0 bases, with 10 bases separating them. The CDR3 consists of 13 residues. CDR3 nucleotide sequence: TGCAGCGTTCTATCGAGTACTAACTATGGCTACACCTTC. Its translation: CSVLSSTNYGYTF.

This clone was found once. This sequence joins TRBV10-3 and TRBJ1-1, with 8 bases identical to TRBD1. CDR1 ENHRY and CDR2 SYGVKD come from the germline V gene. V trimming: 7 bases; J trimming: 1 base; junction bases outside the gene matches: 5. CDR3 length equals 14 residues. CDR3: CAIKTGARNTEAFF. The CDR3 coding sequence is TGTGCCATCAAGACAGGGGCCAGGAACACTGAAGCTTTCTTT.

As concerns this clone: One end of the junction does not line up with germline, which may come from a read error. This chain uses TRBV9 with TRBJ2-7, with a weak D call TRBD2 (6 bases). The CDR3 is 11 residues long. The germline gives CDR1 SGDLS, CDR2 YYNGEE. The DNA for the CDR3 is TGTGCCAGCAGCGGACTAGGCCTAACGAGCTTC. The encoded protein is CASSGLGLTSF. Using reference TRBV9 and TRBJ2-7 for the parts outside the CDR3, the full variable domain is DSGVTQTPKHLITATGQRVTLRCSPRSGDLSVYWYQQSLDQGLQFLIQYYNGEERAKGNILERFSAQQFPDLHSELNLSSLELGDSALYFCASSGLGLTSFGPGTRLTVT.

The table lists this clone with a count of one. V is TRBV28 and J is TRBJ1-5, with D possibly TRBD1 on 5 matching bases. The CDR3 length is 16 residues. The V end was cut by 3 bases, the J end by 1 base, with 13 bases between. Germline lookup yields CDR1 MDHEN and CDR2 SYDVKM. CDR3 DNA: TGTGCCAGCAGTTTTAACTCAGGGTTGAGCAATCAGCCCCAGCATTTT. This codes for CASSFNSGLSNQPQHF.

The chain employs TRBV7-6 and TRBJ2-7; a weak D match, TRBD1 (6 bases). The CDR3 extends over 15 amino acids. In germline, CDR1 is SGHVS, CDR2 FNYEAQ. The V and J ends lost 2 bases and 3 bases respectively, with 14 bases between them. This CDR3 reads CASSLNPGQYYEQYF. CDR3 DNA sequence: TGTGCCAGCAGCTTAAATCCCGGACAGTACTACGAGCAGTACTTC.

The chain recombines TRBV19 with TRBJ2-2, with 10 bases identical to TRBD1. The ends lost 6 bases at V and 7 bases at J; junction bases unmatched: 14. Germline V gene data show CDR1 as LNHDA and CDR2 as SQIVND (reference sequence). The length of the CDR3 is 17 residues. DNA for the CDR3: TGTGCCAGTAGACTGTCGAGACAGGGGGCAAATGGCGGGGAGCTGTTTTTT. Translation: CASRLSRQGANGGELFF.

The chain has TRBV5-4 and TRBJ2-1; D gene unclear. Deletions cut 0 bases from V and 8 bases from J, with 12 bases between. The germline V gene encodes CDR1 SGHNT and CDR2 YYREEE (reference sequence). The CDR3 is 14 residues long. The CDR3 DNA is TGTGCCAGCAGCTTGGGAGGAAAAGGAGATGAGCAGTTCTTC. This encodes CASSLGGKGDEQFF.

The V gene is TRBV20-1, the J gene TRBJ2-3; 14 bases map to TRBD2. V lost 3 bases, J lost 4 bases, and 9 bases stayed unmatched. Per germline, CDR1 DFQATT and CDR2 SNEGSKA (reference sequence). CDR3 length: 17 residues. CDR3 residues: CSASERRLAGGPDTQYF. The CDR3 DNA reads as TGCAGTGCTAGTGAACGACGACTAGCGGGGGGGCCAGATACGCAGTATTTT.

This chain connects TRBV23-1 to TRBJ2-2; 9 nucleotides align to TRBD1. TRBV23-1 is an open reading frame, and its role is uncertain. The CDR3 sequence is 17 residues long. The junction had 7 bases not matched to a gene; V was cut back by 2 bases and J by 3 bases. CDR3 amino acids: CASSQTNRGRDTGELFF. In DNA, the CDR3 is TGCGCCAGCAGTCAAACAAACAGGGGGCGGGACACCGGGGAGCTGTTTTTT.

The chain recombines TRBV2 with TRBJ2-5; 7 bases map to TRBD2. Trimming removed 9 bases from V and 4 bases from J; junction bases left unmatched: 8. CDR3 length equals 13 residues. Germline CDR1 and CDR2: SNHLY and FYNNEI. The CDR3 sequence: CASSERGGETQYF. In DNA, the CDR3 is TGTGCCAGTTCGGAGCGGGGCGGAGAGACCCAGTACTTC.

A few counts support this clone. V gene TRBV4-1 combines with J gene TRBJ2-1, with 16 bases lining up with TRBD2. The CDR3 covers 18 residues. The junction had 4 bases not matched to a gene; V was cut back by 3 bases and J by 2 bases. Germline-derived CDR1 and CDR2 are MGHRA and YSYEKL. The DNA of the CDR3 is TGCGCCAGCAGCCACAAAGGGACTAGCGGGGGGGCCTACAATGAGCAGTTCTTC. Translated, it gives CASSHKGTSGGAYNEQFF.

J is TRBJ1-5 and V is TRBV4-1, with a tentative D call TRBD1 (5 bases). Trimming pared 0 bases from V and 0 bases from J, leaving 21 bases between. Germline V gene data show CDR1 as MGHRA and CDR2 as YSYEKL. The CDR3 has 20 residues. The CDR3 coding sequence is TGCGCCAGCAGCCAAGATTCTCCGGTCAGGGTCTCGTATAGCAATCAGCCCCAGCATTTT. The encoded protein is CASSQDSPVRVSYSNQPQHF.

The chain uses TRBV5-4 and TRBJ1-1, with 9 bases matching TRBD1. The germline gives CDR1 SGHNT, CDR2 YYREEE (reference sequence). The CDR3 runs to 14 residues. Trimming took 4 bases from V and 6 from J; bases not matched to a gene: 7. CDR3 bases: TGTGCCAGCAGCACACAGGGGGCGCTCGCTGAAGCTTTCTTT. Translation: CASSTQGALAEAFF.

In this sample, this clone turned up once. The chain combines TRBV7-2 with TRBJ2-3; D unresolved. In germline, CDR1 is SGHTA, CDR2 FQGNSA. The germline V and J ends were trimmed by 1 base and 3 bases, with 8 bases remaining between them. The CDR3 length is 14 residues. The CDR3 DNA reads as TGTGCCAGCAGCTTAGAGATAGCTACAGATACGCAGTATTTT. It codes for CASSLEIATDTQYF.

Comment on this clone: The germline gene is not matched at one end of the junction; a read error may be the cause. The CDR3 DNA reads as TGTGCTAGCAGCGGACTAGCGGGCGAACGGTCGAACACCGGGGAGCTGTTTTTT. Its protein is CASSGLAGERSNTGELFF. The rearrangement joins TRBV7-7 to TRBJ2-2; 11 bases are shared with TRBD2. The germline V gene has CDR1 SSHAT and CDR2 FNYEAQ (reference sequence). The CDR3 runs 18 residues.

The V gene is TRBV4-3, the J gene TRBJ1-2; D might be TRBD1 (5 bases). Trimming took off 3 bases at V and 8 bases at J, with 22 bases between the two ends. Per the germline V gene, CDR1 is LGHNA and CDR2 is YSLEER. The CDR3 is 16 amino acids. The chain's CDR3 is CASSQEGGGARRGYTF. The CDR3 coding sequence is TGCGCCAGCAGCCAGGAAGGTGGCGGGGCCCGCCGGGGCTACACCTTC.

Only one count was recorded for this clone. This chain joins TRBV5-4 and TRBJ1-1; a possible D gene is TRBD1 (6 bases). Trimming left V 0 bases short and J 3 bases short, with 15 bases between. CDR1 is SGHNT, CDR2 YYREEE, per germline (reference sequence). The CDR3 spans 16 residues. CDR3 region: CASSLDRVMYHTEAFF. CDR3 in DNA: TGTGCCAGCAGCTTGGACAGGGTAATGTATCACACTGAAGCTTTCTTT.

The V call is TRBV7-9, the J call TRBJ2-7; no definite D call. Trimming cost V 2 bases and J 0 bases, with 17 bases left between them. Germline V gene data show CDR1 as SEHNR and CDR2 as FQNEAQ (reference sequence). The CDR3 runs to 17 residues. In DNA form, the CDR3 reads TGTGCCAGCAGCTTAAGTTTTGTGCTAAGCTTCTCCTACGAGCAGTACTTC. Its protein product is CASSLSFVLSFSYEQYF.

This chain uses TRBV7-2 with TRBJ1-2; no clear D gene. Germline V gene sequence: CDR1 SGHTA, CDR2 FQGNSA. CDR3 length: 15 amino acids. Trimming removed 5 bases at V and 5 bases at J, with 18 bases between. In nucleotides, the CDR3 is TGTGCCAGCAGCGCATGGGGAGGCGGCGTTTATGGCTACACCTTC. Protein product: CASSAWGGGVYGYTF.

This sequence joins TRBV5-4 and TRBJ1-3, with D perhaps matching TRBD1 (6 bases). This CDR3 is built from 14 residues. Germline V CDR1 and CDR2: SGHNT, YYREEE (reference sequence). V gave up 3 bases and J gave up 2 bases, with 9 bases separating them. The CDR3 coding sequence is TGTGCCAGCAGCTCACAGGGTCCTGGAAACACCATATATTTT. Protein product: CASSSQGPGNTIYF.

The rearrangement joins TRBV19 to TRBJ1-5; D may be TRBD1 (6 bases). Trimming left V 6 bases short and J 4 bases short, with 10 bases between. CDR1 LNHDA and CDR2 SQIVND come from the germline V gene (reference sequence). The CDR3 spans 13 residues. The CDR3 is CASSGQPNQPQHF. CDR3 bases: TGTGCCAGTAGCGGACAGCCGAATCAGCCCCAGCATTTT. Drawing the rest from reference TRBV19 and TRBJ1-5, the complete variable domain is DGGITQSPKYLFRKEGQNVTLSCEQNLNHDAMYWYRQDPGQGLRLIYYSQIVNDFQKGDIAEGYSVSREKKESFPLTVTSAQKNPTAFYLCASSGQPNQPQHFGDGTRLSIL.

This chain connects TRBV29-1 to TRBJ2-7; TRBD2 matches 13 bases. CDR1 is SQVTM and CDR2 is ANQGSEA in the germline V gene. Trimming cost V 5 bases and J 4 bases; bases outside gene matches: 14. The CDR3 runs 17 residues. The CDR3 loop is CSVTRTSGSRWGYEQYF. CDR3 in DNA: TGCAGCGTTACCCGGACTAGCGGGAGCCGTTGGGGGTACGAGCAGTACTTC.

This clone is a singleton in its sample. This chain joins TRBV19 and TRBJ2-7, with 10 bases that match TRBD2. The CDR3 has 17 residues. Germline V gene data show CDR1 as LNHDA and CDR2 as SQIVND (reference sequence). With V trimmed by 1 base and J by 4 bases, 10 bases remained unmatched. CDR3 residues: CASSIASPTSGAYEQYF. CDR3 coding DNA: TGTGCCAGTAGTATAGCTTCTCCCACTAGCGGGGCTTACGAGCAGTACTTC.